These 9 T cell receptor beta chains were sequenced from one sample in a study of T cell responses to AZD1222 COVID-19 vaccine. Here immunoSEQ multiplex PCR was the method, and the copy in TCRdb shows in-frame clones only, minus some. The data show some 130,000 clones, with 85% seen just once and 7.9% held by the top ten. The starting material was peripheral blood, obtained 28 days after the second dose of the MenACWY control vaccine. The receptors were sampled from an adult who received the MenACWY meningococcal vaccine as a control.

The gene calls are TRBV6-1 and TRBJ2-7; 7 bases align to TRBD1. CDR1 and CDR2 from the germline V gene are MNHNS and SASEGT. V was clipped by 4 bases and J by 2 bases; unmatched bases: 14. CDR3 length: 17 residues. CDR3 amino acids: CASSVQPGTVRAYEQYF. The CDR3 DNA follows: TGTGCCAGCAGTGTACAACCAGGGACAGTCCGAGCCTACGAGCAGTACTTC.

The chain couples TRBV3-1 (or the pseudogene TRBV3-2) to TRBJ2-2; D uncertain. The CDR3 has 15 residues. CDR1 and CDR2 from the germline V gene are LGHDT and YNNKEL (reference sequence). Trimming left V 5 bases short and J 6 bases short, with 16 bases between. The CDR3 region has the DNA TGTGCCAGCAGCTCGGCCGGGCCGTCCGCCGGGGAGCTGTTTTTT. Protein: CASSSAGPSAGELFF.

This clone was picked up a small number of times. The chain uses TRBV5-5 and TRBJ1-4, with TRBD1 as a possible D gene (5 bases). V lost 1 base, J lost 8 bases, and 12 bases lay in between. Germline V CDR1 and CDR2: SGHKS, YYEKEE (reference sequence). The CDR3 extends over 14 amino acids. The CDR3 loop is CASSLMRGSEKLFF. The CDR3 nucleotides are TGTGCCAGCAGCTTGATGAGGGGCTCGGAAAAACTGTTTTTT.

The chain recombines TRBV10-3 with TRBJ1-6; D is ambiguous. Germline values: CDR1 ENHRY, CDR2 SYGVKD. This CDR3 contains 15 residues. V was pared by 3 bases and J by 1 base, with 7 bases between. DNA of the CDR3: TGTGCCATCAGTGAAGGGAGGTCCTATAATTCACCCCTCCACTTT. Amino acid sequence: CAISEGRSYNSPLHF.

The chain uses TRBV24-1 and TRBJ1-3; D ambiguous. V was clipped by 8 bases and J by 3 bases, with 1 base between them. CDR3 length: 10 residues. Per the germline V gene, CDR1 is KGHDR and CDR2 is SFDVKD. The CDR3 coding sequence is TGTGCCACCAATGGAAACACCATATATTTT. This translates into CATNGNTIYF.

This clone came up a few times. The CDR3 protein is CASSQGVVEQFF. The CDR3 DNA reads as TGTGCCAGCAGCCAAGGGGTGGTCGAGCAGTTCTTC. V gene TRBV3-1 (or the pseudogene TRBV3-2) combines with J gene TRBJ2-1; no clear D. Germline assignment: CDR1 LGHDT and CDR2 YNNKEL (reference sequence). The V gene lost 1 base and the J gene lost 10 bases, with 8 bases spanning the gap. This CDR3 region has 12 residues.

The chain carries TRBV28 and TRBJ1-1, with 7 bases matching TRBD1. The CDR3 length is 11 residues. V dropped 7 bases and J dropped 11; count of bases not matched to a gene: 7. Germline CDR1 is MDHEN and CDR2 is SYDVKM. The chain's CDR3 is CASNKQGRAFF. The CDR3 DNA sequence: TGTGCCAGCAATAAACAGGGGAGGGCTTTCTTT.

The chain recombines TRBV6-1 with TRBJ1-2; a weak D match, TRBD1 (6 bases). This CDR3 is 17 amino acids long. Germline loops: CDR1 MNHNS, CDR2 SASEGT. Trimming removed 1 base at V and 0 bases at J, with 15 bases between. CDR3 nucleotides: TGTGCCAGCAGTGAAGGGGTCCCAGGGGACCCTAACTATGGCTACACCTTC. Its protein product is CASSEGVPGDPNYGYTF.

This clone appeared once. The V and J genes are TRBV7-2 and TRBJ2-7, with 9 nucleotides matching TRBD2. J gave up 11 bases and V 0 bases, and 8 bases lay outside the gene matches. The CDR3 contains 14 residues. Germline V gene data show CDR1 as SGHTA and CDR2 as FQGNSA. CDR3 bases: TGTGCCAGCAGCTTAGCGGTGACTAGCGGCCTGGAGTACTTC. Translating it yields CASSLAVTSGLEYF.